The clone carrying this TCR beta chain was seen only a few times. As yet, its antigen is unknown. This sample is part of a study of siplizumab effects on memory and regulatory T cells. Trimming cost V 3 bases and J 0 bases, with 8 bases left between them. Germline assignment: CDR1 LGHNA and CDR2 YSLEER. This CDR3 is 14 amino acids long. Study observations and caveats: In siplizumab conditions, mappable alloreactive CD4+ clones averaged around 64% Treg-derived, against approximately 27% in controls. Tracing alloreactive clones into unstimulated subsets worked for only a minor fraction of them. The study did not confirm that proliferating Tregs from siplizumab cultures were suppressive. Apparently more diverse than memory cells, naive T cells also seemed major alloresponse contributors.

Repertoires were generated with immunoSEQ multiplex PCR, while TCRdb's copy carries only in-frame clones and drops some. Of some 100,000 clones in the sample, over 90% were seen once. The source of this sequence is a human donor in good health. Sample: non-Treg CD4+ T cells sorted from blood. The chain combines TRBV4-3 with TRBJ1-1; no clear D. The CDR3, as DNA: TGCGCCAGCAGCCAGGGGAGGATGAACACTGAAGCTTTCTTT. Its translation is CASSQGRMNTEAFF.